The 24 T cell receptor beta chains listed next were all sequenced from one sample in a study of vaccination and CD4 T cells after COVID-19. Sequencing of the DNA from cultured CD4+ T cells was carried out with the Oncomine TCR Beta short-read assay. TCRdb reanalysed the PCR reads using MiXCR and keeps one entry per CDR3 protein. This sample has some 9,900 distinct CDR3 sequences, with 30% found just once. Treatment defined: approximately nine-day PBMC culture with coronavirus spike peptide pools or control peptides (ViraFEST assay). No antigen is known for these receptors. The sample here was CD4+ T cells from blood, cultured in vitro, taken after SARS-CoV-2 vaccination. Every receptor here comes from a human donor who had recovered from COVID-19.

This clonotype has more than one count but fewer than ten. The chain links TRBV10-1 to TRBJ1-1; D is uncertain. CDR1 is WNHNN, CDR2 SYGVQD, per germline (reference sequence). The length of the CDR3 is 13 residues. Trimming took 3 bases from V and 1 from J, leaving 6 bases between them. CDR3 loop: CASSDDWNTEAFF. In DNA, the CDR3 is TGCGCCAGCAGTGACGACTGGAACACTGAAGCTTTCTTT.

This chain uses TRBV18 with TRBJ2-3, with D perhaps given as TRBD1 or TRBD2 (5 bases each). CDR3 size: 17 residues. Germline V gives CDR1 KGHSH, CDR2 LQKENI. Trimming removed 1 base from V and 0 bases from J, with 14 bases in between. The CDR3 is CASSPLGPRGSTDTQYF. CDR3 coding DNA: TGTGCCAGCTCACCACTGGGGCCCCGGGGTAGCACAGATACGCAGTATTTT.

This chain links TRBV6-1 with TRBJ1-6; D not certain. Deletions cut 6 bases from V and 9 bases from J, with 12 bases between. Looked up from germline, CDR1 is MNHNS and CDR2 is SASEGT. The CDR3 consists of 13 residues. CDR3 nucleotide sequence: TGTGCCAGCAGCCTCGACTCCCCTTCACCCCTCCACTTT. It codes for CASSLDSPSPLHF.

This chain connects TRBV7-3 to TRBJ2-1, with 9 bases that match TRBD2. Germline V gene data show CDR1 as SGHTA and CDR2 as FQGTGA. The V gene end was trimmed by 3 bases and the J gene end by 6 bases; junction bases not matched to a gene: 6. The CDR3 loop spans 15 amino acids. DNA of the CDR3: TGTGCCAGCAGCTTCTTGGGACTAGCTAGCAATGAGCAGTTCTTC. Protein product: CASSFLGLASNEQFF.

This clonotype was seen only a few times. This chain links TRBV20-1 with TRBJ2-7; 9 bases are shared with TRBD2. Per the germline V gene, CDR1 is DFQATT and CDR2 is SNEGSKA (reference sequence). Trimming took 4 bases from V and 3 from J; bases not matched to a gene: 16. CDR3 length: 17 amino acids. CDR3 protein: CSATRIGISGRYYEQYF. The CDR3 DNA follows: TGCAGTGCTACCCGCATTGGTATCAGCGGGAGGTACTACGAGCAGTACTTC.

The chain links TRBV24-1 to TRBJ1-5; unclear D gene. The V gene's germline CDR1 is KGHDR and CDR2 SFDVKD. Trimming removed 4 bases at V and 9 bases at J, with 9 bases between. The CDR3 has 12 residues. CDR3 sequence (DNA): TGTGCCACCAGTGACCCCGACGGGCCCCAGCATTTT. This translates into CATSDPDGPQHF.

V and J are TRBV11-3 and TRBJ2-1; D assignment may be TRBD1 or TRBD2 (7 bases each). Deletions cut 5 bases from V and 4 bases from J, with 15 bases between. CDR3 size: 15 residues. From germline, CDR1 is SGHNT and CDR2 YENEEA. The CDR3 DNA sequence: TGTGCCAGCAGCAAAACAGGGGAGGGGTACAATGAGCAGTTCTTC. As protein: CASSKTGEGYNEQFF.

This clonotype has only a few counts. The V gene is TRBV7-9, the J gene TRBJ1-2; D is unclear. Trimming took 0 bases from V and 8 from J, leaving 13 bases between them. Germline values: CDR1 SEHNR, CDR2 FQNEAQ (reference sequence). This CDR3 is built from 14 residues. CDR3 coding DNA: TGTGCCAGCAGCTTAGCTGAAGGGCGGCGGGGCTACACCTTC. It translates to CASSLAEGRRGYTF. Complete variable domain (other parts from reference TRBV7-9 and TRBJ1-2): DTGVSQNPRHKITKRGQNVTFRCDPISEHNRLYWYRQTLGQGPEFLTYFQNEAQLEKSRLLSDRFSAERPKGSFSTLEIQRTEQGDSAMYLCASSLAEGRRGYTFGSGTRLTVV.

This clonotype was counted between two and nine times. V is TRBV10-3 and J is TRBJ1-1; weak D call: TRBD1 (5 bases). The CDR3 runs 14 residues. Trimming cost V 6 bases and J 4 bases, with 15 bases left between them. The V gene's germline CDR1 is ENHRY and CDR2 SYGVKD. The CDR3: CAIRPGTEGTEAFF. CDR3 in DNA: TGTGCCATCAGACCCGGGACGGAGGGCACTGAAGCTTTCTTT.

The chain couples TRBV6-5 to TRBJ2-7, with D perhaps assigned TRBD1 or TRBD2 (5 bases each). V gave up 4 bases and J gave up 2 bases, with 18 bases separating them. Per germline, CDR1 MNHEY and CDR2 SVGAGI. The CDR3 is 16 residues long. In nucleotides, the CDR3 is TGTGCCAGCAGTTCCGGACAAGGGGACGGCGCCTACGAGCAGTACTTC. Its translation: CASSSGQGDGAYEQYF.

The rearrangement links TRBV7-2 to TRBJ1-4; D is unresolved. V was cut by 10 bases and J by 6 bases, with 15 bases left in between. The CDR3 covers 13 residues. Germline V gives CDR1 SGHTA, CDR2 FQGNSA. As DNA, the CDR3 is TGTGCCACCCACTCCAGCCGGGATGAAAAACTGTTTTTT. Its protein is CATHSSRDEKLFF.

CDR3 in DNA: TGTGCCAGCAGCTTAGCGGCTTTGCGGGAGGGGACAGATACGCAGTATTTT. This encodes CASSLAALREGTDTQYF. The rearrangement links TRBV7-9 to TRBJ2-3; 9 bases match TRBD2. The germline CDR1 and CDR2 sequences are SEHNR and FQNEAQ (reference sequence). The V gene end was trimmed by 0 bases and the J gene end by 3 bases; junction bases not matched to a gene: 7. The CDR3 runs 17 residues.

This clonotype turned up a few times. The V call is TRBV7-9, the J call TRBJ2-1; 10 bases fit TRBD2. This CDR3 comprises 15 residues. The V segment lost 5 bases and the J segment 4 bases; nucleotides outside the gene matches: 5. CDR1 is SEHNR and CDR2 is FQNEAQ in the germline V gene (reference sequence). CDR3 in amino acids: CASSPRTSGYNEQFF. The CDR3 DNA is TGTGCCAGCAGCCCTCGGACTAGCGGATACAATGAGCAGTTCTTC.

Here the CDR3 reads CAIRKTGLAGFTDTQYF. DNA of the CDR3: TGTGCCATCAGGAAAACGGGACTAGCGGGTTTCACAGATACGCAGTATTTT. The V gene is TRBV10-3, the J gene TRBJ2-3; 12 nucleotides line up with TRBD2. The CDR3 is 17 residues long. Trimming cost V 6 bases and J 2 bases; bases outside gene matches: 9. Looked up from germline, CDR1 is ENHRY and CDR2 is SYGVKD.

This sequence joins TRBV29-1 and TRBJ2-3, with D unresolved. Germline V CDR1 and CDR2: SQVTM, ANQGSEA. V lost 3 bases, J lost 0 bases, and 19 bases lay in between. This CDR3 is 17 amino acids long. Here the CDR3 reads CSVDRPRAAGSTDTQYF. Here the CDR3 DNA reads TGCAGCGTTGACCGGCCCCGCGCCGCTGGAAGCACAGATACGCAGTATTTT.

This sequence joins TRBV6-1 and TRBJ2-3, with a tentative D call TRBD2 (7 bases). The V end lost 5 bases, the J end lost 5 bases, and 17 bases lay between the germline ends. Per germline, CDR1 MNHNS and CDR2 SASEGT. The CDR3 is made up of 15 amino acids. CDR3 DNA: TGTGCCAGCAGTCGTAGGGGGGGGCCTGAAGATACGCAGTATTTT. Protein product: CASSRRGGPEDTQYF.

The J gene is TRBJ2-2, the V gene TRBV19; TRBD2 might be the D (6 bases). V lost 6 bases and J lost 3, with 11 bases in between. Germline assignment: CDR1 LNHDA and CDR2 SQIVND (reference sequence). The CDR3 loop spans 14 amino acids. CDR3 region: CASRSAGYTGELFF. Written as DNA, the CDR3 is TGTGCCAGTAGATCGGCGGGATACACCGGGGAGCTGTTTTTT. The full variable domain, with the rest looked up from reference TRBV19 and TRBJ2-2, is DGGITQSPKYLFRKEGQNVTLSCEQNLNHDAMYWYRQDPGQGLRLIYYSQIVNDFQKGDIAEGYSVSREKKESFPLTVTSAQKNPTAFYLCASRSAGYTGELFFGEGSRLTVL.

This clonotype is medium-sized (0.01 to 0.1%) within its sample. The chain employs TRBV27 and TRBJ2-5; D ambiguous. The V end was cut by 3 bases, the J end by 5 bases, with 4 bases between. Germline V gene sequence: CDR1 MNHEY, CDR2 SMNVEV (reference sequence). The CDR3 is 11 amino acids. This chain's CDR3 is CASSFTETQYF. For the CDR3, the DNA is TGTGCCAGCAGTTTCACTGAGACCCAGTACTTC.

The chain uses TRBV12-3 or TRBV12-4 and TRBJ2-1; tentative D call: TRBD1 (5 bases). The V and J ends lost 3 bases and 7 bases respectively, with 13 bases between them. The CDR3 loop spans 14 amino acids. CDR3 in DNA: TGTGCCAGCAGTTTGTCTACTGACAGAAATGAGCAGTTCTTC. Translation gives CASSLSTDRNEQFF.

This clonotype was detected a few times. This chain connects TRBV7-9 to TRBJ2-3; 12 bases match TRBD2. The CDR3 contains 13 residues. Looked up from germline, CDR1 is SEHNR and CDR2 is FQNEAQ (reference sequence). Trimming took 9 bases from V and 6 from J; bases not matched to a gene: 4. CDR3 coding DNA: TGTGCCAGTGGACTAGCGGGAACGGATACGCAGTATTTT. Translation: CASGLAGTDTQYF.

The chain uses TRBV6-1 and TRBJ1-2; 9 nucleotides agree with TRBD1. Per germline, CDR1 MNHNS and CDR2 SASEGT. The junction had 1 base not matched to a gene; V was cut back by 2 bases and J by 6 bases. CDR3 size: 13 residues. Here the CDR3 reads CASSERDRDGYTF. The CDR3 coding sequence is TGTGCCAGCAGTGAAAGGGACAGGGATGGCTACACCTTC.

This clonotype was counted only a few times. The rearrangement joins TRBV10-1 to TRBJ1-1; unclear D gene. V was shortened by 8 bases and J by 7 bases, with 17 bases between the two germline ends. In germline, CDR1 is WNHNN, CDR2 SYGVQD (reference sequence). The CDR3 runs 13 residues. CDR3 DNA sequence: TGCGCCAGCGGCGACACCCTGGGGAATGAAGCTTTCTTT. It translates to CASGDTLGNEAFF.

The J gene is TRBJ2-7, the V gene TRBV7-2; D is uncertain. From germline, CDR1 is SGHTA and CDR2 FQGNSA. The germline V and J ends were trimmed by 2 bases and 3 bases, with 14 bases remaining between them. The CDR3 runs to 15 residues. Here the CDR3 DNA reads TGTGCCAGCAGCTTATCGATCGTCTCGGGCTACGAGCAGTACTTC. It encodes CASSLSIVSGYEQYF.

By proportion, this clonotype is large. The chain joins TRBV7-2 to TRBJ1-6; 9 nucleotides align to TRBD1. Per the germline V gene, CDR1 is SGHTA and CDR2 is FQGNSA. The CDR3 length is 16 residues. V was clipped by 5 bases and J by 11 bases; unmatched bases: 13. CDR3 nucleotides: TGTGCCAGCAGCCCTCCGCCCGGGACAGGGAGGACACCCCTCCACTTT. Encoded protein: CASSPPPGTGRTPLHF.